The present T cell receptor (beta chain) was sequenced within a study of cytomegalovirus exposure and HLA in healthy donors. V was clipped by 3 bases and J by 2 bases; unmatched bases: 10. The CDR3 contains 17 residues. Germline V gene data show CDR1 as SGHVS and CDR2 as FNYEAQ. Concerning this clone itself: Antigen unknown.

Study findings and constraints: Immune exposure was documented only through CMV serostatus. Earlier results showed most TCR beta V segments being productive about 87% or about 30% of the time. TCR beta sequences reportedly predicted most subjects' HLA-A and HLA-B alleles accurately. Later, an analysis showed that TCR beta chains associated with HLA were more clonally expanded than others that were equally common.

PCR was performed using 60 Vbeta and 13 Jbeta primers. Sequencing was performed with immunoSEQ multiplex PCR; in TCRdb, only in-frame clones are kept and a portion is missing. The sample consists of about 59,000 clones, over 70% of them appearing once. The rearrangement uses TRBV7-6 and TRBJ2-7; 10 bases map to TRBD1. This sequence was found in a woman aged 40-49 years in good health and CMV-seronegative. Specimen: PBMCs. Here the CDR3 DNA reads TGTGCCAGCAGCTTGGGAACGGGACAGGGGCTGGCCTACGAGCAGTACTTC. It is translated as CASSLGTGQGLAYEQYF.